Detailed here is one T cell receptor (beta chain). This record comes from a study of cytomegalovirus exposure and HLA in healthy donors. Across the study: Some 85 million unique TCRs from HLA-typed donors were held in an early data release.

The PCR ran on 60 Vbeta and 13 Jbeta primers. Assay used: immunoSEQ multiplex PCR; TCRdb lists only in-frame clones, some missing. This sample's table has some 200,000 clones. This clonotype was obtained from a man under 40 in good health and CMV-seronegative. Sequencing was performed on PBMCs.

CDR3 loop: CASRTGGRPQHF. In nucleotides, the CDR3 is TGTGCCAGCAGGACAGGGGGCAGGCCCCAGCATTTT. The gene calls are TRBV27 and TRBJ1-5; the match to TRBD1 covers 10 bases. The CDR3 is 12 amino acids. Germline lookup yields CDR1 MNHEY and CDR2 SMNVEV (reference sequence). Germline trimming cut 6 bases from V and 9 bases from J; bases unmatched to any gene: 2.